These 30 T cell receptor beta chains were sequenced from one sample in a study of blood T cell repertoires in COVID-19. The method was immunoSEQ multiplex PCR; TCRdb's version includes in-frame clones alone and lacks a portion of them. The data hold tens of thousands of clones, with over 75% observed a single time. The sample taken for sequencing was peripheral blood. The receptors here all came from an elderly man with acute or convalescent COVID-19.

The chain joins TRBV7-3 to TRBJ2-7, with 11 bases fitting TRBD2. Germline CDR1 and CDR2: SGHTA and FQGTGA. This CDR3 region has 15 residues. V shed 1 base, J shed 2 bases, and the junction held 1 base outside the gene matches. The CDR3 coding sequence is TGTGCCAGCAGCTTAAGACTAGCGGGACCCTACGAGCAGTACTTC. Its translation is CASSLRLAGPYEQYF.

As regards this clone: At one end, the junction sequence differs from germline, possibly due to a read error. This rearrangement joins TRBV6-5 to TRBJ2-5; TRBD2 matches 9 bases. This CDR3 contains 16 residues. Germline loops: CDR1 MNHEY, CDR2 SVGAGI. DNA of the CDR3: TGTGCCAGCAGCTACTGGGGCGGGGGGGGACAAGAGACCCAGTACTTC. The encoded protein is CASSYWGGGGQETQYF.

This clone was picked up a small number of times. This rearrangement joins TRBV5-4 to TRBJ1-2; no reliable D call. Germline V CDR1 and CDR2: SGHNT, YYREEE (reference sequence). The CDR3 length is 14 residues. V gave up 0 bases and J gave up 4 bases, with 10 bases separating them. Here the CDR3 reads CASSLAGQLYGYTF. CDR3 bases: TGTGCCAGCAGCTTGGCTGGGCAGCTCTATGGCTACACCTTC.

V is TRBV7-3 and J is TRBJ2-1; D remains ambiguous. The germline CDR1 and CDR2 sequences are SGHTA and FQGTGA. The length of the CDR3 is 14 residues. V dropped 2 bases and J dropped 7 bases, with 12 bases sitting between them. In DNA, the CDR3 is TGTGCCAGCAGCTTAGGCCGGGTTCAGAATGAGCAGTTCTTC. Protein product: CASSLGRVQNEQFF.

The chain combines TRBV5-1 with TRBJ2-1; 13 bases fit TRBD2. CDR1 is SGHRS and CDR2 is YFSETQ in the germline V gene. This CDR3 spans 17 amino acids. With V trimmed by 4 bases and J by 3 bases, 7 bases remained unmatched. DNA for the CDR3: TGCGCCAGCAGCGCCCGGACTAGCGGGGGTGGCTACAATGAGCAGTTCTTC. Translating gives CASSARTSGGGYNEQFF.

The chain links TRBV3-1 (or the pseudogene TRBV3-2) to TRBJ2-1; the D is unclear. The germline V gene has CDR1 LGHDT and CDR2 YNNKEL (reference sequence). The CDR3 consists of 12 residues. V lost 1 base and J lost 13, with 11 bases in between. The CDR3 spells CASSQASRDQFF. The CDR3 nucleotides are TGTGCCAGCAGCCAAGCCTCGCGAGATCAGTTCTTC.

This chain joins TRBV11-2 and TRBJ2-1; D call uncertain. The CDR3 runs to 12 residues. Trimming removed 5 bases at V and 10 bases at J, with 12 bases between. Germline V gene data show CDR1 as SGHAT and CDR2 as FQNNGV. The CDR3 DNA is TGTGCCAGCAGCCCCTACTTCGCGGAGCAGTTCTTC. As protein: CASSPYFAEQFF. The variable domain in full, with the rest retrieved from reference TRBV11-2 and TRBJ2-1, is EAGVAQSPRYKIIEKRQSVAFWCNPISGHATLYWYQQILGQGPKLLIQFQNNGVVDDSQLPKDRFSAERLKGVDSTLKIQPAKLEDSAVYLCASSPYFAEQFFGPGTRLTVL.

CDR3 DNA: TGCGCCAGCACAAGAACCCCAGGGCTGGAGACCCAGTACTTC. Translation gives CASTRTPGLETQYF. The chain uses TRBV5-1 and TRBJ2-5; possible D gene TRBD1, 5 bases. The germline V gene encodes CDR1 SGHRS and CDR2 YFSETQ. Trimming took 6 bases from V and 5 from J, leaving 17 bases between them. The CDR3 extends over 14 amino acids.

The chain links TRBV6-5 to TRBJ2-3; D gene unclear. Germline CDR1 and CDR2: MNHEY and SVGAGI. This CDR3 has 12 amino acids. V was shortened by 4 bases and J by 6 bases, with 8 bases between the two germline ends. The DNA for the CDR3 is TGTGCCAGCAGTTTAACCAGGGATACGCAGTATTTT. This sequence encodes CASSLTRDTQYF.

The V and J genes are TRBV23-1 and TRBJ2-7; D unresolved. TRBV23-1 is an ORF; its function is uncertain. The CDR3 runs to 14 residues. V lost 2 bases and J 3 bases, leaving 11 bases between the germline ends. Here the CDR3 reads CASSQKNPRYEQYF. DNA for the CDR3: TGCGCCAGCAGTCAAAAGAATCCGCGCTACGAGCAGTACTTC.

The sample holds one count of this clone. The genes are TRBV19 and TRBJ1-5; 7 nucleotides align to TRBD1. This CDR3 contains 13 residues. Germline loops: CDR1 LNHDA, CDR2 SQIVND (reference sequence). V lost 10 bases and J lost 0; bases outside the gene matches: 3. CDR3 coding DNA: TGTGCCACGGGGGACAGTAGCAATCAGCCCCAGCATTTT. Residues: CATGDSSNQPQHF. The complete variable domain, with remaining parts taken from reference TRBV19 and TRBJ1-5, reads DGGITQSPKYLFRKEGQNVTLSCEQNLNHDAMYWYRQDPGQGLRLIYYSQIVNDFQKGDIAEGYSVSREKKESFPLTVTSAQKNPTAFYLCATGDSSNQPQHFGDGTRLSIL.

The V and J genes are TRBV5-1 and TRBJ1-1, with D possibly being TRBD1 (5 bases). The CDR3 covers 15 residues. V lost 3 bases and J 1 base, leaving 13 bases between the germline ends. CDR1 is SGHRS, CDR2 YFSETQ, per germline. The CDR3 loop is CASSSLGGGNTEAFF. In nucleotides, the CDR3 is TGCGCCAGCAGCTCCCTTGGGGGAGGGAACACTGAAGCTTTCTTT.

This chain uses TRBV3-1 (or the pseudogene TRBV3-2) with TRBJ1-3, with D maybe TRBD1 (6 bases). This CDR3 contains 14 residues. V lost 6 bases and J lost 4, with 13 bases in between. Per the germline V gene, CDR1 is LGHDT and CDR2 is YNNKEL (reference sequence). The CDR3 region has the DNA TGTGCCAGCAGACTGGGACAATCAGGAAACACCATATATTTT. As protein: CASRLGQSGNTIYF.

The chain couples TRBV30 to TRBJ2-1; TRBD2 agrees at 8 bases. The CDR3 loop spans 14 amino acids. Germline V gene data show CDR1 as GTSNPN and CDR2 as SVGIG (reference sequence). V gave up 2 bases and J gave up 4 bases; unmatched junction bases: 4. CDR3 sequence reads: CAWSSGGHYNEQFF. The DNA of the CDR3 is TGTGCCTGGAGTAGCGGGGGCCATTACAATGAGCAGTTCTTC.

V is TRBV19 and J is TRBJ2-1; 14 bases map to TRBD2. The length of the CDR3 is 16 residues. Trimming cost V 7 bases and J 8 bases; bases outside gene matches: 10. Germline V gene sequence: CDR1 LNHDA, CDR2 SQIVND (reference sequence). The CDR3 protein is CASIGTSGGLQDEQFF. As DNA, the CDR3 is TGTGCCAGTATCGGGACTAGCGGGGGCCTCCAGGATGAGCAGTTCTTC.

A few counts support this clone. This sequence joins TRBV29-1 and TRBJ1-4; 7 bases line up with TRBD1. CDR1 SQVTM and CDR2 ANQGSEA come from the germline V gene. Germline trimming cut 5 bases from V and 0 bases from J; bases unmatched to any gene: 9. The CDR3 is 16 amino acids. In DNA, the CDR3 is TGCAGCGTTAAAGCGGGACAGCCCGCAACTAATGAAAAACTGTTTTTT. Protein: CSVKAGQPATNEKLFF.

The chain has TRBV7-9 and TRBJ1-1; 9 nucleotides line up with TRBD1. CDR3 length: 16 amino acids. Trimming cost V 1 base and J 4 bases; bases outside gene matches: 7. CDR1 SEHNR and CDR2 FQNEAQ come from the germline V gene (reference sequence). CDR3 nucleotide sequence: TGTGCCAGCAGCTTAGAAAAACAGGGGGCTTTCACTGAAGCTTTCTTT. Translating gives CASSLEKQGAFTEAFF. Supplemented by reference TRBV7-9 and TRBJ1-1, the full variable domain reads DTGVSQNPRHKITKRGQNVTFRCDPISEHNRLYWYRQTLGQGPEFLTYFQNEAQLEKSRLLSDRFSAERPKGSFSTLEIQRTEQGDSAMYLCASSLEKQGAFTEAFFGQGTRLTVV.

The chain carries TRBV2 and TRBJ1-5, with a tentative D call TRBD1 (5 bases). Trimming cost V 6 bases and J 0 bases, with 12 bases left between them. Per germline, CDR1 SNHLY and CDR2 FYNNEI. This CDR3 spans 15 amino acids. The CDR3 coding sequence is TGTGCCAGCAGGCCAGGGTGGCCTAGCAATCAGCCCCAGCATTTT. The encoded protein is CASRPGWPSNQPQHF. Looking up the rest from reference TRBV2 and TRBJ1-5 gives the full variable domain: EPEVTQTPSHQVTQMGQEVILRCVPISNHLYFYWYRQILGQKVEFLVSFYNNEISEKSEIFDDQFSVERPDGSNFTLKIRSTKLEDSAMYFCASRPGWPSNQPQHFGDGTRLSIL.

The chain carries TRBV6-5 and TRBJ2-7; 12 bases align to TRBD2. The germline gives CDR1 MNHEY, CDR2 SVGAGI. Trimming at V came to 6 bases and at J to 1 base, leaving 4 bases not matched to a gene. The CDR3 runs to 15 residues. The CDR3 spells CASREGLAGSYEQYF. The CDR3 region has the DNA TGTGCCAGCAGAGAGGGACTAGCGGGTTCCTACGAGCAGTACTTC.

The chain joins TRBV6-5 to TRBJ2-7, with TRBD1 identical over 12 bases. Per germline, CDR1 MNHEY and CDR2 SVGAGI. Trimming cost V 11 bases and J 6 bases; bases outside gene matches: 8. The CDR3 consists of 13 residues. Written as DNA, the CDR3 is TGTGCCGGTCGGGACAGGGGGCTGGGCGAGCAGTACTTC. It codes for CAGRDRGLGEQYF.

The genes are TRBV5-1 and TRBJ1-5; 7 positions agree with TRBD1. Germline lookup yields CDR1 SGHRS and CDR2 YFSETQ. V trimming: 0 bases; J trimming: 7 bases; junction bases outside the gene matches: 4. This CDR3 region has 14 residues. The CDR3 loop reads CASSLGGGEQPQHF. The CDR3 DNA reads TGCGCCAGCAGCTTGGGAGGGGGCGAACAGCCCCAGCATTTT.

The V and J genes are TRBV29-1 and TRBJ2-7; 8 bases map to TRBD1. The CDR3 extends over 14 amino acids. Germline V CDR1 and CDR2: SQVTM, ANQGSEA. The junction had 5 bases not matched to a gene; V was cut back by 1 base and J by 3 bases. The CDR3 DNA sequence: TGCAGCGTTGAAGGAGGACAGGGAGACTACGAGCAGTACTTC. This codes for CSVEGGQGDYEQYF.

The V gene is TRBV6-6, the J gene TRBJ2-3; D might be TRBD2 (5 bases). V shed 2 bases and J shed 2 bases, with 11 bases lying between them. The germline V gene encodes CDR1 MNHNY and CDR2 SVGAGI (reference sequence). The CDR3 length is 15 residues. CDR3: CASSYGPSLTDTQYF. CDR3 sequence (DNA): TGTGCCAGCAGTTACGGACCTAGCCTCACAGATACGCAGTATTTT.

The CDR3 bases are TGTGCCAGCAGCCGAGAGACAGGGATAAACACCGGGGAGCTGTTTTTT. Protein: CASSRETGINTGELFF. The gene calls are TRBV7-8 and TRBJ2-2; the match to TRBD1 covers 7 bases. The germline V gene encodes CDR1 SGHVS and CDR2 FQNEAQ. J was trimmed by 2 bases and V by 5 bases; bases with no gene match: 8. The CDR3 extends over 16 amino acids.

This clone has more than one count but fewer than ten. Here the CDR3 reads CASSRLGRGDGYTF. For the CDR3, the DNA is TGTGCCAGCAGCCGCCTAGGCAGGGGAGATGGCTACACCTTC. The V and J genes are TRBV3-1 (or the pseudogene TRBV3-2) and TRBJ1-2; tentative D call: TRBD1 (6 bases). Trimming pared 4 bases from V and 6 bases from J, leaving 15 bases between. CDR1 is LGHDT and CDR2 is YNNKEL in the germline V gene (reference sequence). This CDR3 comprises 14 residues.

CDR3 DNA sequence: TGCGCCAGCAGCCCCGCGGACAGGGATCTCTATGGCTACACCTTC. Protein: CASSPADRDLYGYTF. The chain has TRBV4-1 and TRBJ1-2; 8 bases are shared with TRBD1. V lost 4 bases to trimming and J lost 4 bases; unmatched junction nucleotides: 8. This CDR3 contains 15 residues. Germline CDR1 is MGHRA and CDR2 is YSYEKL.

The rearrangement links TRBV15 to TRBJ1-2; the D gene is possibly TRBD1 (5 bases). The CDR3 runs 15 residues. From germline, CDR1 is LNHNV and CDR2 YYDKDF (reference sequence). V was clipped by 0 bases and J by 2 bases, with 10 bases between them. The CDR3 nucleotides read TGTGCCACCAGCAGAGATTTGGGGGGAAACTATGGCTACACCTTC. It codes for CATSRDLGGNYGYTF.

This clone is a singleton in its sample. CDR3 DNA sequence: TGTGCCAGCAGCCGAACCGGACTAGCCGACGAGACCCAGTACTTC. The encoded protein is CASSRTGLADETQYF. This chain uses TRBV27 with TRBJ2-5, with TRBD2 matching over 8 bases. The length of the CDR3 is 15 residues. Germline V lookup: CDR1 MNHEY, CDR2 SMNVEV (reference sequence). V lost 6 bases and J lost 5; bases outside the gene matches: 11.

The CDR3 loop reads CASRPGAEGNTIYF. CDR3 nucleotide sequence: TGTGCCAGCCGCCCAGGGGCCGAAGGAAACACCATATATTTT. The chain joins TRBV27 to TRBJ1-3; D possibly corresponds to TRBD1 (6 bases). The ends were cut back, 8 bases at V and 4 bases at J, with 15 bases in the middle. Per germline, CDR1 MNHEY and CDR2 SMNVEV (reference sequence). CDR3 size: 14 residues.

The CDR3 DNA follows: TGTGCCAGCAGTTACCCGGAGGGTTCTAGCACAGATACGCAGTATTTT. It is translated as CASSYPEGSSTDTQYF. This rearrangement joins TRBV6-5 to TRBJ2-3; possibly TRBD2 for D (6 bases). The CDR3 sequence is 16 residues long. The germline V gene has CDR1 MNHEY and CDR2 SVGAGI. The V and J ends lost 2 bases and 0 bases respectively, with 12 bases between them.